The source of this T cell receptor beta chain is a study of cytomegalovirus exposure and HLA in healthy donors. Whole-study results and caveats: Productive rates of about 87% or about 30% were seen for most TCR beta V segments in an earlier analysis.

CDR3 length: 14 residues. From germline, CDR1 is KGHSH and CDR2 LQKENI. Trimming shortened V by 3 bases and J by 1 base, and 9 bases separated the two germline ends. The primer mix had 60 Vbeta and 13 Jbeta primers. Assay used: immunoSEQ multiplex PCR; TCRdb lists only in-frame clones, some missing. The data contain some 200,000 clones, about 70% of them singletons. Concerning this clone: Its cognate antigen is unknown.

The sequencing input was PBMCs. This sequence was found in a man aged 35-49 years in good health and CMV-seropositive. The chain couples TRBV18 to TRBJ1-1; weak D call: TRBD1 (5 bases). In DNA form, the CDR3 reads TGTGCCAGCTCACCCGGACACGCGAACACTGAAGCTTTCTTT. Translating it yields CASSPGHANTEAFF. The full variable domain, completed using reference TRBV18 and TRBJ1-1, is NAGVMQNPRHLVRRRGQEARLRCSPMKGHSHVYWYRQLPEEGLKFMVYLQKENIIDESGMPKERFSAEFPKEGPSILRIQQVVRGDSAAYFCASSPGHANTEAFFGQGTRLTVV.